One sample yielded the 30 T cell receptor beta chains listed below, sequenced in a study of cytomegalovirus exposure and HLA in healthy donors. Assay: immunoSEQ multiplex PCR; the TCRdb copy retains only in-frame clones and omits some. Here the sample spans more than 95,000 clones, roughly 95% being singletons. Sequenced sample: PBMCs. Receptor source: a man aged 18 to 29 in good health and CMV-seronegative.

This clone occurred once. This chain uses TRBV2 with TRBJ2-1; 11 bases are a match to TRBD2. V trimming: 5 bases; J trimming: 8 bases; junction bases outside the gene matches: 8. Germline CDR1 SNHLY, CDR2 FYNNEI. The CDR3 is 15 residues long. The CDR3 loop is CASSTGLAGGDEQFF. The CDR3 DNA sequence: TGTGCCAGCAGTACTGGACTAGCGGGCGGGGATGAGCAGTTCTTC.

This clone was observed a single time. The chain links TRBV28 to TRBJ1-5, with a possible D match to TRBD1 (5 bases). Germline V lookup: CDR1 MDHEN, CDR2 SYDVKM. V lost 4 bases, J lost 5 bases, and 12 bases lay in between. This CDR3 has 14 amino acids. For the CDR3, the DNA is TGTGCCAGCAGTTCCACAGGAGGGGATCAGCCCCAGCATTTT. It codes for CASSSTGGDQPQHF.

J is TRBJ2-5 and V is TRBV29-1; perhaps TRBD2 as D (6 bases). Per the germline V gene, CDR1 is SQVTM and CDR2 is ANQGSEA. V was clipped by 1 base and J by 3 bases, with 12 bases between them. The CDR3 loop spans 14 amino acids. CDR3 protein: CSVEGGVEKETQYF. The CDR3 nucleotides read TGCAGCGTTGAAGGGGGGGTAGAAAAAGAGACCCAGTACTTC.

This chain connects TRBV19 to TRBJ2-7; 9 bases agree with TRBD2. The CDR3 loop spans 15 amino acids. The germline gives CDR1 LNHDA, CDR2 SQIVND (reference sequence). The trim removed 3 bases at V and 3 bases at J, leaving 6 bases unmatched. The CDR3 is CASSIPLAGIYEQYF. The CDR3 DNA reads TGTGCCAGTAGTATCCCGCTAGCGGGAATCTACGAGCAGTACTTC.

The V call is TRBV13, the J call TRBJ2-4; TRBD1 might be the D (6 bases). Germline CDR1 is PRHDT and CDR2 is FYEKMQ (reference sequence). V was cut by 5 bases and J by 7 bases, with 15 bases left in between. The CDR3 extends over 14 amino acids. CDR3 DNA: TGTGCCAGCAGCCTGAAGACAGGCCCTAACATTCAGTACTTC. This sequence encodes CASSLKTGPNIQYF.

J is TRBJ2-3 and V is TRBV7-9; D not certain. This CDR3 contains 12 residues. Germline V gene lookup returns CDR1 SEHNR and CDR2 FQNEAQ (reference sequence). The V end lost 0 bases, the J end lost 9 bases, and 7 bases lay between the germline ends. The CDR3 spells CASSLARETQYF. The CDR3 DNA reads TGTGCCAGCAGCTTAGCCCGCGAGACGCAGTATTTT.

The chain carries TRBV6-1 and TRBJ2-5, with 7 bases lining up with TRBD1. This CDR3 comprises 15 residues. The ends lost 9 bases at V and 5 bases at J; junction bases unmatched: 15. In germline, CDR1 is MNHNS, CDR2 SASEGT. The CDR3 DNA is TGTGCCAGTAGTAGACGGGACAGCCCTACCGAGACCCAGTACTTC. This sequence encodes CASSRRDSPTETQYF.

The chain carries TRBV27 and TRBJ2-2; D is undetermined. The germline CDR1 and CDR2 sequences are MNHEY and SMNVEV (reference sequence). V gave up 2 bases and J gave up 1 base, with 5 bases separating them. The CDR3 is 14 residues long. CDR3 amino acids: CASSLKRNTGELFF. CDR3 sequence (DNA): TGTGCCAGCAGTTTAAAGCGGAACACCGGGGAGCTGTTTTTT.

The V call is TRBV11-2, the J call TRBJ2-7, with D possibly TRBD2 on 7 matching bases. The germline CDR1 and CDR2 sequences are SGHAT and FQNNGV. This CDR3 has 16 amino acids. Trimming shortened V by 3 bases and J by 5 bases, and 20 bases separated the two germline ends. CDR3 nucleotides: TGTGCCAGCAGCTTTTGGAGGGGGGAGGGGGTCCACGAGCAGTACTTC. It specifies CASSFWRGEGVHEQYF. The variable domain in full, completed from reference TRBV11-2 and TRBJ2-7, reads EAGVAQSPRYKIIEKRQSVAFWCNPISGHATLYWYQQILGQGPKLLIQFQNNGVVDDSQLPKDRFSAERLKGVDSTLKIQPAKLEDSAVYLCASSFWRGEGVHEQYFGPGTRLTVT.

The chain employs TRBV5-4 and TRBJ2-7, with 9 bases fitting TRBD2. V dropped 0 bases and J dropped 1; count of bases not matched to a gene: 5. CDR1 SGHNT and CDR2 YYREEE come from the germline V gene (reference sequence). CDR3 length: 16 amino acids. The CDR3 nucleotides are TGTGCCAGCAGCTTGGCCGACGGACTAGCGTCCTACGAGCAGTACTTC. Translating it yields CASSLADGLASYEQYF.

The chain recombines TRBV28 with TRBJ2-1; D gene ambiguous. The CDR3 totals 14 residues. The germline gives CDR1 MDHEN, CDR2 SYDVKM. Trimming removed 5 bases from V and 5 bases from J, with 13 bases in between. CDR3 sequence reads: CASSPLAGNNEQFF. CDR3 bases: TGTGCCAGCAGTCCCCTGGCAGGTAACAATGAGCAGTTCTTC.

The chain carries TRBV9 and TRBJ1-2, with D perhaps TRBD1 (6 bases). Germline-derived CDR1 and CDR2 are SGDLS and YYNGEE. V gave up 4 bases and J gave up 7 bases, with 17 bases separating them. CDR3 length: 14 amino acids. CDR3 sequence: CASSTTDRTRGYTF. The CDR3, as DNA: TGTGCCAGCAGCACTACCGACAGGACGCGTGGCTACACCTTC.

The chain is built from TRBV19 and TRBJ2-4; D possibly corresponds to TRBD1 (6 bases). This CDR3 comprises 14 residues. In germline, CDR1 is LNHDA, CDR2 SQIVND (reference sequence). The germline V and J ends were trimmed by 4 bases and 4 bases, with 11 bases remaining between them. The CDR3 loop reads CASSKQGEKNIQYF. The DNA of the CDR3 is TGTGCCAGTAGTAAACAGGGAGAGAAAAACATTCAGTACTTC. Full variable domain (missing parts from reference TRBV19 and TRBJ2-4): DGGITQSPKYLFRKEGQNVTLSCEQNLNHDAMYWYRQDPGQGLRLIYYSQIVNDFQKGDIAEGYSVSREKKESFPLTVTSAQKNPTAFYLCASSKQGEKNIQYFGAGTRLSVL.

The chain is built from TRBV6-5 and TRBJ2-7; weak D call: TRBD2 (5 bases). The CDR3 is 15 amino acids. Germline V CDR1 and CDR2: MNHEY, SVGAGI. V was cut by 0 bases and J by 6 bases, with 15 bases left in between. For the CDR3, the DNA is TGTGCCAGCAGTTACTCAAGGACTCCCGGCTCCGAGCAGTACTTC. Translation gives CASSYSRTPGSEQYF.

CDR3 sequence (DNA): TGTGCCAGCAGTTTAAAGGGGAGGTCCATTTACGAGCAGTACTTC. This sequence encodes CASSLKGRSIYEQYF. The V call is TRBV28, the J call TRBJ2-7; possibly TRBD2 for D (6 bases). V was shortened by 2 bases and J by 4 bases, with 15 bases between the two germline ends. There are 15 residues in the CDR3. CDR1 and CDR2 from the germline V gene are MDHEN and SYDVKM.

The rearrangement uses TRBV28 and TRBJ1-3, with D unclear. There are 14 residues in the CDR3. Germline V CDR1 and CDR2: MDHEN, SYDVKM. Trimming took off 7 bases at V and 0 bases at J, with 10 bases between the two ends. DNA for the CDR3: TGTGCCAGCAACCTGAGGGTCTCTGGAAACACCATATATTTT. Its protein is CASNLRVSGNTIYF.

The rearrangement joins TRBV27 to TRBJ2-2; 11 nucleotides match TRBD2. In germline, CDR1 is MNHEY, CDR2 SMNVEV (reference sequence). J gave up 7 bases and V 6 bases, and 16 bases lay outside the gene matches. CDR3 length equals 18 residues. The CDR3 spells CASSLPTSGSGGYGELFF. DNA for the CDR3: TGTGCCAGCAGCCTCCCTACTAGCGGGAGTGGGGGGTACGGGGAGCTGTTTTTT.

The rearrangement joins TRBV9 to TRBJ2-3; no firm D call. V lost 0 bases and J lost 4, with 6 bases in between. The germline V gene has CDR1 SGDLS and CDR2 YYNGEE. The CDR3 has 13 residues. The CDR3 bases are TGTGCCAGCAGCGTAGAAGCGTCAGATACGCAGTATTTT. This gives the protein CASSVEASDTQYF.

J is TRBJ1-4 and V is TRBV28; no firm D call. The CDR3 totals 14 residues. Germline loops: CDR1 MDHEN, CDR2 SYDVKM. Trimming removed 3 bases at V and 8 bases at J, with 13 bases between. The CDR3 loop reads CASSLRDGKEKLFF. The DNA for the CDR3 is TGTGCCAGCAGTTTGCGTGACGGGAAAGAAAAACTGTTTTTT. Combining the CDR3 with reference TRBV28 and TRBJ1-4 gives the whole variable domain DVKVTQSSRYLVKRTGEKVFLECVQDMDHENMFWYRQDPGLGLRLIYFSYDVKMKEKGDIPEGYSVSREKKERFSLILESASTNQTSMYLCASSLRDGKEKLFFGSGTQLSVL.

The chain couples TRBV9 to TRBJ1-1, with 7 bases aligning to TRBD1. The CDR3 totals 12 residues. The junction had 5 bases not matched to a gene; V was cut back by 1 base and J by 11 bases. Germline loops: CDR1 SGDLS, CDR2 YYNGEE. CDR3 bases: TGTGCCAGCAGCGTACTGACAGGGTCTGCTTTCTTT. Residues: CASSVLTGSAFF.

The rearrangement links TRBV4-3 to TRBJ1-4; the match to TRBD1 covers 9 bases. V lost 5 bases, J lost 8 bases, and 9 bases stayed unmatched. This CDR3 comprises 15 residues. Germline V gene lookup returns CDR1 LGHNA and CDR2 YSLEER. The CDR3 DNA reads TGCGCCAGCAGCGAGGGACAGGGCGAAGGGGAAAAACTGTTTTTT. This encodes CASSEGQGEGEKLFF.

The chain has TRBV4-2 and TRBJ1-1; D is uncertain. V was shortened by 0 bases and J by 11 bases, with 19 bases between the two germline ends. This CDR3 comprises 15 residues. Germline loops: CDR1 LGHNA, CDR2 YNFKEQ. CDR3 nucleotides: TGTGCCAGCAGCCAAGATGGCGACGGCAAATACGGGGCTTTCTTT. Its translation: CASSQDGDGKYGAFF.

The chain couples TRBV5-1 to TRBJ2-7; TRBD1 matches 8 bases. Germline V gives CDR1 SGHRS, CDR2 YFSETQ. The CDR3 has 17 residues. J was trimmed by 5 bases and V by 2 bases; bases with no gene match: 15. The chain's CDR3 is CASSLEAGGLNLDEQYF. CDR3 DNA sequence: TGCGCCAGCAGCTTAGAGGCAGGGGGCTTAAATCTCGACGAGCAGTACTTC.

The rearrangement uses TRBV5-4 and TRBJ2-1; 10 bases map to TRBD2. There are 15 residues in the CDR3. The V gene's germline CDR1 is SGHNT and CDR2 YYREEE (reference sequence). V was pared by 4 bases and J by 4 bases, with 5 bases of the junction left unmatched. The CDR3 protein is CASSLPAGGYNEQFF. The CDR3, as DNA: TGTGCCAGCAGCCTCCCAGCGGGAGGGTACAATGAGCAGTTCTTC.

The V gene is TRBV7-9, the J gene TRBJ1-1; no reliable D call. The CDR3 consists of 13 residues. Between the trimmed V and J ends, which lost 0 bases and 2 bases, there was a span of 4 bases. Germline CDR1 reads SEHNR; CDR2 reads FQNEAQ (reference sequence). The CDR3 spells CASSLATNTEAFF. The CDR3 DNA sequence: TGTGCCAGCAGCTTAGCCACTAACACTGAAGCTTTCTTT.

The gene calls are TRBV6-5 and TRBJ1-5; perhaps TRBD1 as D (6 bases). The CDR3 length is 16 residues. Germline lookup yields CDR1 MNHEY and CDR2 SVGAGI. The germline V and J ends were trimmed by 0 bases and 3 bases, with 12 bases remaining between them. For the CDR3, the DNA is TGTGCCAGCAGTTACTCCCCCAGGGGCCCCAATCAGCCCCAGCATTTT. It translates to CASSYSPRGPNQPQHF.

The chain carries TRBV10-3 and TRBJ2-1, with D possibly TRBD2 on 7 matching bases. Trimming stripped 0 bases from V and 10 bases from J, with 13 bases between. CDR3 size: 14 residues. Looked up from germline, CDR1 is ENHRY and CDR2 is SYGVKD. The CDR3 region has the DNA TGTGCCATCAGTGAGTCGACAGAGGGGGGGGAGCAGTTCTTC. Its protein product is CAISESTEGGEQFF.

The rearrangement links TRBV9 to TRBJ1-4; D gene uncertain. V lost 0 bases, J lost 13 bases, and 16 bases lay in between. The CDR3 is 14 residues long. CDR1 SGDLS and CDR2 YYNGEE come from the germline V gene. The CDR3 region has the DNA TGTGCCAGCAGCGTAGAGACTAACCCAAGTGGACTGTTTTTT. Encoded protein: CASSVETNPSGLFF.

The chain carries TRBV28 and TRBJ2-7; D not resolved. The germline gives CDR1 MDHEN, CDR2 SYDVKM. V was trimmed by 4 bases and J by 4 bases, leaving 5 bases between them. The CDR3 contains 11 residues. In nucleotides, the CDR3 is TGTGCCAGCAGTTCTTTGTACGAGCAGTACTTC. Translating gives CASSSLYEQYF.

The chain couples TRBV7-8 to TRBJ2-1; 11 nucleotides agree with TRBD2. This CDR3 has 18 amino acids. V dropped 1 base and J dropped 6; count of bases not matched to a gene: 11. Per the germline V gene, CDR1 is SGHVS and CDR2 is FQNEAQ. This chain's CDR3 is CASSLDRDSGRVLNEQFF. For the CDR3, the DNA is TGTGCCAGCAGCTTAGATAGGGATAGCGGGAGGGTCCTCAATGAGCAGTTCTTC. The whole variable domain, filled in from reference TRBV7-8 and TRBJ2-1, reads GAGVSQSPRYKVAKRGQDVALRCDPISGHVSLFWYQQALGQGPEFLTYFQNEAQLDKSGLPSDRFFAERPEGSVSTLKIQRTQQEDSAVYLCASSLDRDSGRVLNEQFFGPGTRLTVL.